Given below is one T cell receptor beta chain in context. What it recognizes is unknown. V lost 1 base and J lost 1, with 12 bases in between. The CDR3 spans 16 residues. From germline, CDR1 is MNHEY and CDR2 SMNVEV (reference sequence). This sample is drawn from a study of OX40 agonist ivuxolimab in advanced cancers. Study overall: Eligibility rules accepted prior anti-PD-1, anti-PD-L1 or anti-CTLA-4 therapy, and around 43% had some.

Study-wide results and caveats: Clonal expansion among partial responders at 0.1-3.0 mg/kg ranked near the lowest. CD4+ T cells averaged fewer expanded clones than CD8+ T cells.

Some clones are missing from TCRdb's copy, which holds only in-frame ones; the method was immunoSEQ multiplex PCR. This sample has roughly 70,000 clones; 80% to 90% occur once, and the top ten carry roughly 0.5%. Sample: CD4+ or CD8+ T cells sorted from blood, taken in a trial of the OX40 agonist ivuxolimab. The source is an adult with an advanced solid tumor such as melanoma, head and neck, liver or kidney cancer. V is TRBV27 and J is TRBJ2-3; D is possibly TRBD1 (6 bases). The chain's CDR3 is CASSLWQGLGTDTQYF. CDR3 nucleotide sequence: TGTGCCAGCAGTTTATGGCAGGGGCTTGGCACAGATACGCAGTATTTT.